This T cell receptor beta chain derives from a study of Ad26.COV2.S vaccination and SARS-CoV-2 variants. Overall study results and limits: Participants given vaccine showed non-spike TCR breadth similar to that of placebo recipients. TCR breadth and depth estimates may have understated total T cell responses.

Treatment reported: some 20 received Ad26.COV2.S at low or high dose, single or two shots; about five received placebo; per-sample allocation not given. The samples were gathered on day 63 after the first injection of vaccine or placebo. An 18-55-year-old adult in Boston served as donor. Expressing Wuhan-strain SARS-CoV-2 spike, an Ad26 vector served as the vaccine. The length of the CDR3 is 15 residues. Germline CDR1 reads MNHEY; CDR2 reads SVGEGT. After removal of 6 bases from V and 4 bases from J, the junction contained 8 bases not matched to a gene. Comment on this clone: Antigen: not known.

This table comes from immunoSEQ multiplex PCR, and its TCRdb copy is limited to in-frame clones, with some not included. The sample consists of approximately 250,000 clones, around nine tenths of them appearing once. Specimen: peripheral blood, collected in a trial of Ad26.COV2.S vaccine versus placebo. The sequence came from a person aged 18-65 years who received the Ad26.COV2.S COVID-19 vaccine or a placebo. The chain combines TRBV6-2 or TRBV6-3 with TRBJ1-1; 10 nucleotides align to TRBD1. CDR3 in DNA: TGTGCCAGCAGCCCCCGACAGGGGGCTATCACTGAAGCTTTCTTT. Residues: CASSPRQGAITEAFF.